This TCR beta chain was documented in a study of beta chain features in type 1 diabetes. For this clone: The antigen remains undetermined.

Regarding the study as a whole: For cells with high TCR expression, cDNA sequencing could yield over-representation.

The whole isolated RNA underwent reverse transcription, so sequencing captured expressed TCRB transcripts. Sequencing used immunoSEQ multiplex PCR; TCRdb keeps in-frame clones, though not all of them. The table shows 200,000 to 250,000 clones, with roughly 11% occurring only once. V was shortened by 4 bases and J by 0 bases, with 19 bases between the two germline ends. From germline, CDR1 is GTSNPN and CDR2 SVGIG (reference sequence). The CDR3 runs 16 residues. This clonotype was obtained from a young man in good health. V and J are TRBV30 and TRBJ2-7; a possible D gene is TRBD2 (6 bases). Material: central memory CD4+ T cells from blood. The CDR3 sequence: CAWTLSGALGSYEQYF. Written as DNA, the CDR3 is TGTGCCTGGACCCTCTCGGGAGCGCTTGGCTCCTACGAGCAGTACTTC.